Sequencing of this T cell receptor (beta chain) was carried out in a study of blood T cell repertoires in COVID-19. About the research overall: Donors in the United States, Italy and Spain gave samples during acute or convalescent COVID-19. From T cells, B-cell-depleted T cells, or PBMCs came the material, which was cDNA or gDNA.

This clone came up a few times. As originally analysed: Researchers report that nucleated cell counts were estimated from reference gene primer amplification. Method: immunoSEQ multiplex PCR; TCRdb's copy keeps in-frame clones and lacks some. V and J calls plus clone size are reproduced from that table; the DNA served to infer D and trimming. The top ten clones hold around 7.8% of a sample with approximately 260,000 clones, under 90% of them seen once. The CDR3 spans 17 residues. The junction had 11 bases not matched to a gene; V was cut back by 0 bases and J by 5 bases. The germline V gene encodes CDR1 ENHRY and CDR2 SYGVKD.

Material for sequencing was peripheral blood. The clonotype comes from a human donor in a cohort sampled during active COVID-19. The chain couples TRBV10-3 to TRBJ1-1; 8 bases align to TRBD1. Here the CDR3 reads CAISESKLGQALTEAFF. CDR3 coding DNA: TGTGCCATCAGTGAGTCGAAATTGGGACAGGCACTTACTGAAGCTTTCTTT.